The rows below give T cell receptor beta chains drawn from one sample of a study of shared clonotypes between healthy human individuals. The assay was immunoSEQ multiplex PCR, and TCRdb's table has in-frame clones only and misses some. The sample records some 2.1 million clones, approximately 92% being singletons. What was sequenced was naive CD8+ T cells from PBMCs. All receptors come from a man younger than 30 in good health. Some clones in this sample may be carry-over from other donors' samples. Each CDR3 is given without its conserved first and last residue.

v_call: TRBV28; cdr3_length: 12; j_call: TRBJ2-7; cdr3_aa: ASSSRLAGGEQY
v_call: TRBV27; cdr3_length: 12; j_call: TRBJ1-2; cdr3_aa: ASKPGQGALGYT
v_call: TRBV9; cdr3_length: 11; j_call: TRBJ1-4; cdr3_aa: ASSRQGDEKLF
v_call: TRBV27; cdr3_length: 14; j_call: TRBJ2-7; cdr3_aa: ASSLVSGTGSYEQY
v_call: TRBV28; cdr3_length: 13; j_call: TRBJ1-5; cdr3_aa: ASRETGASNQPQH
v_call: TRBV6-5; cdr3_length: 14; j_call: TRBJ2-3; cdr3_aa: ASSYLTGGEDDTQY
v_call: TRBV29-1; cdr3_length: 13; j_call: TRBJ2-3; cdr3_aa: SVAVDGWGTDTQY
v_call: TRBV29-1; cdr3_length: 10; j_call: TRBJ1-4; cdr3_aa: SVDRGEEKLF
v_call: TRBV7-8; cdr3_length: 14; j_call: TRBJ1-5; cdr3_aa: ASSLDIGGRDQPQH
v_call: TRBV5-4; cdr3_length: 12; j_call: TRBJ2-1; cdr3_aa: ASSQGGTGYEQF
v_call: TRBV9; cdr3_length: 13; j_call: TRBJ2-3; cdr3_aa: ASSTRTGTTDTQY
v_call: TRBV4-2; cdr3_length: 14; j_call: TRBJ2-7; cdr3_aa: ASSQVSGSPSYEQY
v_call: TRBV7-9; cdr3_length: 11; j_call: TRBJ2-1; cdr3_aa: ASSPGVLREQF
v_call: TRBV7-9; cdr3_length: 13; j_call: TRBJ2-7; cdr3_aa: ASSSWTALGNEQY
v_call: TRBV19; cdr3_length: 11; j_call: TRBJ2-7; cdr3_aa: ASSPRGTYEQY
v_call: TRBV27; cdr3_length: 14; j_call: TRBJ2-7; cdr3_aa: AAGSAQGRLAHEQY
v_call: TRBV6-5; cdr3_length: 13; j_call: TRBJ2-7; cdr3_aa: ASSYSAEALYEQY
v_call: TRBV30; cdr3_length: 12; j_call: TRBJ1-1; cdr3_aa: AWSPGSGYTEAF
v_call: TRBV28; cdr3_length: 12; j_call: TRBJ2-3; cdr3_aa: ASSVTGEADTQY
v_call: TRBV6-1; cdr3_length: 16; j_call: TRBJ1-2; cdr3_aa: ASSVQPPGLGKDYGYT
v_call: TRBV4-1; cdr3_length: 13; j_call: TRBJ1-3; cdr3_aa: ASSQERDSGNTIY
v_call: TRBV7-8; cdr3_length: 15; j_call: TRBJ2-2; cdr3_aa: ASSSNTRRANTGELF
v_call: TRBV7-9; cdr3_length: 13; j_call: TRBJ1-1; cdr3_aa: ASSFLMGENTEAF
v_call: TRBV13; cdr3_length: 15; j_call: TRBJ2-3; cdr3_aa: ASTFRGLAARTDTQY
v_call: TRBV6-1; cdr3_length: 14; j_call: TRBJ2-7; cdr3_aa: ASSERSGTETYEQY
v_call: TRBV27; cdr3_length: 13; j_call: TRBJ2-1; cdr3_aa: AVLQGGRSYNEQF
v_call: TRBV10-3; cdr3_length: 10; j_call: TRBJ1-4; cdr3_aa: AISDDDEKLF
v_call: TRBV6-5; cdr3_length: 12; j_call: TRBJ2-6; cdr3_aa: ASSTGVGANVLT
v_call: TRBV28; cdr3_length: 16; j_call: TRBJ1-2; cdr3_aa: ASSSFRDHTLILYGYT
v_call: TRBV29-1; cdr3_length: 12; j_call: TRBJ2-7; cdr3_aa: SVDEEGGSYEQY
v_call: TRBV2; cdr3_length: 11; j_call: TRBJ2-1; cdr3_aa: ASKDRGGNEQF
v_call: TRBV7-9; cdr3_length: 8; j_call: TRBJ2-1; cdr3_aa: ASSSSEQF
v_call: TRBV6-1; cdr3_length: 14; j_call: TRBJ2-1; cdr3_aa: ASSGLAGGSYNEQF
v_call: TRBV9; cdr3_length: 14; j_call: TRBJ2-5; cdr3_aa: ASSEWDRPPAETQY
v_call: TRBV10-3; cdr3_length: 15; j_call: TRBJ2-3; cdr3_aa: AISGPTGAPSTDTQY
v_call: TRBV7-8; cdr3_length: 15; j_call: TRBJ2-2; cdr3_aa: ASSFDRGQVNTGELF
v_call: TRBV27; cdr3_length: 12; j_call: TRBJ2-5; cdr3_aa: ASRGLRAQETQY
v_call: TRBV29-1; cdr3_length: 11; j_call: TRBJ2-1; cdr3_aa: SVAGGRANEQF
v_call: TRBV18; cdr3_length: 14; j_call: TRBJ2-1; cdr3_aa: ASSPDRSTGYNEQF
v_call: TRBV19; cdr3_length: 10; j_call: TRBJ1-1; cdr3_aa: AALDSNREAF
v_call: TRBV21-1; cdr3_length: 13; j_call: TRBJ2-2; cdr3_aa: ASSGRGRGTGELF
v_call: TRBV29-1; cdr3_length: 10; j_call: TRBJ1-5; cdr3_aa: SVRQGNQPQH
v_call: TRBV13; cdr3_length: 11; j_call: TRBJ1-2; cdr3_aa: ASSLVGGNGYT
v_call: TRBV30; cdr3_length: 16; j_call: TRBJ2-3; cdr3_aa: AWSAYPGELVSTDTQY
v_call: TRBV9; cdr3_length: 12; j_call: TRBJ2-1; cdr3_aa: ASSVSGRANEQF
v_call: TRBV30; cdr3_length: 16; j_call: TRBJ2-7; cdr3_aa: AWSVQVWGALGVIEQY
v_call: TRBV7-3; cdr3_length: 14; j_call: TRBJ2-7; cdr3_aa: ASSLIYGLVRYEQY
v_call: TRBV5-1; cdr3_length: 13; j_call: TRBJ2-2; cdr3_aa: ASSMTRTTPGELF
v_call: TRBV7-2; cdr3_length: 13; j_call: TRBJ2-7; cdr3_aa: ASSLVGMSTYEQY